A selection of T cell receptor beta chains follows, all from one sample in a study of technical replicates of blood from a handful of donors. Libraries were prepared by immunoSEQ multiplex PCR; TCRdb keeps only in-frame clonotypes and omits some of them. The sample lists under 95,000 clones; about 95% were seen once. Sequencing input: T cells isolated from PBMCs. These TCRs come from a human donor in good health. The CDR3 runs from the conserved cysteine through the conserved F or W. Not every row has a clone size; where given, it reads once, few, many or a size class.

TRBJ2-5 | - | TRBV5-1 | 15 | CASSPDGRGTETQYF
TRBJ1-1 | - | TRBV7-9 | 12 | CASSRADTEAFF
TRBJ2-2 | - | TRBV19 | 17 | CASSDHYTGIIPGELFF
TRBJ1-5 | once | TRBV19 | 16 | CATNGQADIPNQPQHF
TRBJ1-1 | - | TRBV4-1 | 14 | CASSLWTGEDEAFF
TRBJ2-7 | - | TRBV5-4 | 13 | CASSRQGIHEQYF
TRBJ2-2 | - | TRBV2 | 14 | CASTRQGNTGELFF
TRBJ1-4 | - | TRBV11-2 | 15 | CASSINRGPNEKLFF
TRBJ1-4 | - | TRBV5-1 | 16 | CASSRETATTNEKLFF
TRBJ2-5 | - | TRBV5-4 | 13 | CASSSSLQETQYF
TRBJ1-2 | - | TRBV9 | 16 | CASSVKAGNTNYGYTF
TRBJ1-5 | - | TRBV28 | 15 | CASSYRTGGNQPQHF
TRBJ2-2 | - | TRBV5-6 | 18 | CASINSASGLAGAGELFF
TRBJ1-4 | few | TRBV5-1 | 14 | CASSPGTANEKLFF
TRBJ1-4 | - | TRBV10-3 | 14 | CAVRAGPTNEKLFF
TRBJ2-2 | - | TRBV4-1 | 17 | CASSQEGAGGQSGELFF
TRBJ2-7 | - | TRBV9 | 13 | CASTAGSEAEQYF
TRBJ2-1 | - | TRBV5-1 | 16 | CASSLDPLAGWDEQFF
TRBJ2-7 | - | TRBV2 | 13 | CASSGDTAYEQYF
TRBJ2-3 | once | TRBV6-1 | 13 | CASSGDSTDTQYF
TRBJ2-1 | - | TRBV7-9 | 14 | CASSLIGGYNEQFF
TRBJ1-1 | - | TRBV28 | 12 | CASKFRREGAFF
TRBJ2-7 | once | TRBV19 | 15 | CASSIHTGGEYEQYF
TRBJ1-2 | - | TRBV5-1 | 14 | CASSLEAGNYGYTF
TRBJ2-5 | - | TRBV6-6 | 15 | CASSGPGTAKETQYF
TRBJ1-5 | - | TRBV29-1 | 14 | CSVGNGQSNQPQHF
TRBJ1-5 | once | TRBV7-9 | 16 | CASSLAVGGGDQPQHF
TRBJ2-1 | - | TRBV6-6 | 15 | CASGDSVSSYNEQFF
TRBJ1-1 | - | TRBV19 | 13 | CASSIQGLGEAFF
TRBJ1-4 | - | TRBV5-1 | 13 | CASRTGFKEKLFF
TRBJ1-2 | - | TRBV2 | 14 | CASSGTGPTYGYTF
TRBJ2-1 | - | TRBV7-3 | 11 | CASSLGGEQFF
TRBJ1-1 | - | TRBV7-8 | 15 | CASSLERGLETEAFF
TRBJ2-4 | - | TRBV10-1 | 15 | CASSDSGGRGNIQYF
TRBJ2-2 | - | TRBV6-5 | 13 | CASGAGITGELFF
TRBJ2-7 | - | TRBV7-2 | 13 | CASSLDGPYEQYF
TRBJ2-7 | - | TRBV19 | 14 | CASSRDRGSYGQYF
TRBJ2-1 | - | TRBV6-6 | 16 | CASSSTSGGSYNEQFF
TRBJ1-3 | - | TRBV15 | 17 | CATSREPDATGANTIYF
TRBJ1-2 | once | TRBV6-5 | 13 | CASRTGTPYGYTF
TRBJ2-1 | - | TRBV2 | 15 | CASKGTSSGYNEQFF
TRBJ2-1 | - | TRBV19 | 13 | CATRGSSYNEQFF